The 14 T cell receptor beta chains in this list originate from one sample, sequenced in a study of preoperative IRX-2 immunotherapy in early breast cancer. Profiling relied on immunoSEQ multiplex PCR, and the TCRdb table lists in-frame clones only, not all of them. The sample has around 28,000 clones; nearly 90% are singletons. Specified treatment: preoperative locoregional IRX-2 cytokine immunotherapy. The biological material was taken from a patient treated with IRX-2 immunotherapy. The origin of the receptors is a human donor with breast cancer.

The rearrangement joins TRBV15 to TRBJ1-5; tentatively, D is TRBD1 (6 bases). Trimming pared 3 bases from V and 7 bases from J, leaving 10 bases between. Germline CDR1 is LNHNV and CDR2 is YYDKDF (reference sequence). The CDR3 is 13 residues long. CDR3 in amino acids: CATSSKGEQPQHF. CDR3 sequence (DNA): TGTGCCACCAGCAGTAAGGGGGAACAGCCCCAGCATTTT.

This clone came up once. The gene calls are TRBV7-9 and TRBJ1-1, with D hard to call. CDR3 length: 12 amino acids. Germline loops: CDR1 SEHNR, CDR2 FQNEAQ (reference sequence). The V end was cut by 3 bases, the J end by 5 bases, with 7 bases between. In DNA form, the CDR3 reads TGTGCCAGCAGCTTCGGGCGGACTGAAGCTTTCTTT. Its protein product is CASSFGRTEAFF.

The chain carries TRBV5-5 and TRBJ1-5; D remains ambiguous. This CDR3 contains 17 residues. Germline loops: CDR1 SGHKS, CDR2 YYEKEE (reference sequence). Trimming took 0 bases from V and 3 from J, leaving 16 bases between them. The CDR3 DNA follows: TGTGCCAGCAGCTTGGCCGGCGGGAGGGTAACCAATCAGCCCCAGCATTTT. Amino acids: CASSLAGGRVTNQPQHF.

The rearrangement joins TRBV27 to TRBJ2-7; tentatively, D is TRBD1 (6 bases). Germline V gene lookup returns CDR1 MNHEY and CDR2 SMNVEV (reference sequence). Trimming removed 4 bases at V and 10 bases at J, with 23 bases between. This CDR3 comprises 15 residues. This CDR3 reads CASSSPGTNFYGQYF. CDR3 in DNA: TGTGCCAGCAGTTCGCCCGGGACAAATTTCTACGGACAGTACTTC.

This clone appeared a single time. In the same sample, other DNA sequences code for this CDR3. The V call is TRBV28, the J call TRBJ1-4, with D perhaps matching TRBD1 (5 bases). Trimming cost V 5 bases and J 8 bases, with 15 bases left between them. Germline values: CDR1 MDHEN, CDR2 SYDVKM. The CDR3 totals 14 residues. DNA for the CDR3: TGTGCCAGCAGTAGGGGTCAGGGCCGAGAAAAACTGTTTTTT. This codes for CASSRGQGREKLFF.

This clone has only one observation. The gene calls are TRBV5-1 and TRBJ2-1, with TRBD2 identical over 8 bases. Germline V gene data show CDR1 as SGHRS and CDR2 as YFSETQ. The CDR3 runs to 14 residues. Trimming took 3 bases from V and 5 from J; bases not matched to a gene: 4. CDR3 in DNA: TGCGCCAGCAGCTCCGGGACTAGTAACAATGAGCAGTTCTTC. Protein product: CASSSGTSNNEQFF.

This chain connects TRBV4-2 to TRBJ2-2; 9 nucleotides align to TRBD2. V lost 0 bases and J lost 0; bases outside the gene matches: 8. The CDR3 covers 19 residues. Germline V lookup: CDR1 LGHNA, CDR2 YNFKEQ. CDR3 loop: CASSQDSPSGVANTGELFF. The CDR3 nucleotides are TGTGCCAGCAGCCAAGATAGTCCTAGCGGGGTCGCGAACACCGGGGAGCTGTTTTTT.

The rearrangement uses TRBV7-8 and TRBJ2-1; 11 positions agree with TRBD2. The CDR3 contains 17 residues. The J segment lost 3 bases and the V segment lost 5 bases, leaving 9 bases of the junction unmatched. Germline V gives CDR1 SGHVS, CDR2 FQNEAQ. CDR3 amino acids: CASSPSSTSGGYNEQFF. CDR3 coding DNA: TGTGCCAGCAGCCCCAGTTCAACTAGCGGGGGCTACAATGAGCAGTTCTTC. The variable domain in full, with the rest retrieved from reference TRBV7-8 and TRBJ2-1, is GAGVSQSPRYKVAKRGQDVALRCDPISGHVSLFWYQQALGQGPEFLTYFQNEAQLDKSGLPSDRFFAERPEGSVSTLKIQRTQQEDSAVYLCASSPSSTSGGYNEQFFGPGTRLTVL.

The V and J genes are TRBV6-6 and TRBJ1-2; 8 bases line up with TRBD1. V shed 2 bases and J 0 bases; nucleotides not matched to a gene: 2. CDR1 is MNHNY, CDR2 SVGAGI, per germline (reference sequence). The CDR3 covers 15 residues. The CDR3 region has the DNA TGTGCCAGCAGTTACCGACAGGGGACTAACTATGGCTACACCTTC. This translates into CASSYRQGTNYGYTF.

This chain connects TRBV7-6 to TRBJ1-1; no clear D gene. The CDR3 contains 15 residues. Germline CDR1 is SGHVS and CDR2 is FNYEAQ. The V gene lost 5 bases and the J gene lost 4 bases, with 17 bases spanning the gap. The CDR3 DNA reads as TGTGCCAGCAGCAACGACCCAACCCGTGGCACTGAAGCTTTCTTT. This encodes CASSNDPTRGTEAFF.

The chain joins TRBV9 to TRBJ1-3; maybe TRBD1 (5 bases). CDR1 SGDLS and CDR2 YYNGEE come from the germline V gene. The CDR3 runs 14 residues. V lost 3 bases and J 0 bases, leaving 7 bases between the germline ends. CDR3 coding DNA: TGTGCCAGCAGCGCAGGGACCTCTGGAAACACCATATATTTT. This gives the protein CASSAGTSGNTIYF.

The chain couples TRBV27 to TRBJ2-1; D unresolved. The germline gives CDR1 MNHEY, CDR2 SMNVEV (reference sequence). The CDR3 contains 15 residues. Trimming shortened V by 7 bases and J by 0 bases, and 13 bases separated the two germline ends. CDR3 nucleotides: TGTGCCAGCAACGTCTTTGTAAGCTCCTACAATGAGCAGTTCTTC. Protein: CASNVFVSSYNEQFF.

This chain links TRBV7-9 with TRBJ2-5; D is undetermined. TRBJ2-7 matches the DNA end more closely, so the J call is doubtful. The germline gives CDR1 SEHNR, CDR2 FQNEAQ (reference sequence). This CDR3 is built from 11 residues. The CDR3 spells CASSPAYEQYF. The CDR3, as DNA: TGTGCCAGCAGCCCTGCCTACGAGCAGTACTTC.

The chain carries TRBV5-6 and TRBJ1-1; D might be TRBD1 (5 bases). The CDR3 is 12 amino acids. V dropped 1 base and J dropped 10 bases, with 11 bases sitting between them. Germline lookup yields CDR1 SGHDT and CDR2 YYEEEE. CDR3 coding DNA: TGTGCCAGCAGCTTGATGGGGGTCGGAGCTTTCTTT. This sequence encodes CASSLMGVGAFF.